This TCR beta chain was observed in a study of regulatory T cells in long-lasting Graves disease. Study observations and caveats: Analyses excluded thyroid tissue, covering peripheral blood alone. Newly diagnosed patients had higher TCR diversity than persistent Graves' patients did.

Arm-PCR of CDR3 regions and iRepertoire HTBI primers were the basis on which TCR beta libraries were built. Each CDR3 protein is one row after TCRdb ran MiXCR on the multiplex PCR reads. This sample carries more than 300,000 distinct CDR3 sequences, 23% of them seen once, and the ten largest clones take 28%. Sample time point: persistent/refractory GD, antithyroid drugs over 5 years with positive TRAb. Extracted RNA from PBMCs served as the source of the TCR library. Remarks on this clonotype: Its antigen is currently unknown.

Germline assignment: CDR1 MNHNS and CDR2 SASEGT. This CDR3 has 13 residues. Trimming pared 8 bases from V and 6 bases from J, leaving 14 bases between. This sequence joins TRBV6-1 and TRBJ2-4; D is perhaps TRBD2 (7 bases). Sequencing was performed on peripheral blood mononuclear cells (PBMCs), taken when the disease was refractory, from a patient treated with antithyroid drugs. The origin of this receptor is a woman in her thirties or forties with Graves disease. The CDR3 nucleotides are TGTGCCAGCCGGGGGAGGGGGGCAAACATTCAGTACTTC. It is translated as CASRGRGANIQYF.